This T cell receptor (beta chain) was captured by sequencing in a study of memory CD8 T cells in hepatitis C reinfection. Overall study context: After reinfection, a couple of primary-infection resolvers became chronically infected.

V was pared by 3 bases and J by 4 bases, with 1 base of the junction left unmatched. The CDR3 runs 14 residues. Germline lookup yields CDR1 SGDLS and CDR2 YYNGEE. Assay: immunoSEQ multiplex PCR; the TCRdb copy retains only in-frame clones and omits some. The repertoire holds about 50,000 clones, 85% to 90% seen once, with around 1% in the top ten. The time point denotes: pre-reinfection, 55 to 20 weeks before reinfection detection. No in vitro expansion preceded TCR sequencing of the sorted cells. The origin of this receptor is a man younger than 35 with hepatitis C virus infection. The V gene is TRBV9, the J gene TRBJ1-6, with 7 nucleotides matching TRBD1. The sample comprised naive CD8+ T cells sorted from blood. Here the CDR3 DNA reads TGTGCCAGCAGCGAGGGACAGTATAATTCACCCCTCCACTTT. Translation: CASSEGQYNSPLHF.